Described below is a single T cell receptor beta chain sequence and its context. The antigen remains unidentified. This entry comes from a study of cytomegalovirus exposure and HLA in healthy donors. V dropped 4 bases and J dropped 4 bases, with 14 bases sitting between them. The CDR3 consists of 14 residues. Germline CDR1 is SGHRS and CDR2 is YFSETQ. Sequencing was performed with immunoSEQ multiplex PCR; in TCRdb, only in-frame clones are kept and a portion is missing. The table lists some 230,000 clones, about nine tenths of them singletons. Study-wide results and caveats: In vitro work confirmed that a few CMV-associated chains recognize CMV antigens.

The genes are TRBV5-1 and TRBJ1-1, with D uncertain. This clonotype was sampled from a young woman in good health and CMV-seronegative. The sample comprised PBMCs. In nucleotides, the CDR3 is TGCGCCAGCAGCCCCGCAGGTGTGGGCACTGAAGCTTTCTTT. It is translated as CASSPAGVGTEAFF.